This T cell receptor (beta chain) was profiled in a study of blood T cells in healthy people across ages. Extraction yielded at least 5.5 micrograms of total RNA per sample. This clonotype was recorded once. Just one base apart from a much larger clone, this may be a read error. The second PCR ran about 7 to 12 cycles with a sample-barcoded 5' primer and J-beta primers. TCRdb used MiXCR to reprocess the 5' RACE reads, holding one entry per CDR3 protein. The table includes 700,000 to 850,000 distinct CDR3 sequences, about 34% detected once. CDR3 length: 11 amino acids. CDR1 and CDR2 (germline): MNHEY, SVGEGT.

The chain carries TRBV6-2 or TRBV6-3 and TRBJ2-7; weak D call: TRBD1 (5 bases). The J call is uncertain, as TRBJ2-1 better fits the DNA end. The sequence derives from a man younger than 30 in good health. The sequenced sample consisted of blood. CDR3 sequence reads: CATQGSYEQFF. In nucleotides, the CDR3 is TGTGCCACCCAGGGTTCCTACGAGCAGTTCTTC.